This TCR beta chain was obtained from a study of response to subunit inactivated influenza vaccine. Germline CDR1 SGHRS, CDR2 YFSETQ. The length of the CDR3 is 14 residues. The germline V and J ends were trimmed by 0 bases and 3 bases, with 6 bases remaining between them. A note on this clonotype: Its antigen is not known.

Overall study findings and caveats: The authors proposed limited new T cell recruitment per seasonal influenza vaccination.

TCRdb analysed the RT-PCR reads with MiXCR anew, one entry per CDR3 protein. The sample holds around 500,000 distinct CDR3 sequences, about 10% seen once. The rearrangement links TRBV5-1 to TRBJ2-2, with unresolved D. This sequence was found in a man aged 45-65 years who received an inactivated influenza vaccine. The specimen was PBMCs from blood, collected more than 35 days after vaccination. The CDR3 loop is CASSLVVDTGELFF. The CDR3 coding sequence is TGCGCCAGCAGCTTGGTGGTAGACACCGGGGAGCTGTTTTTT.